This paragraph reports one T cell receptor beta chain. The antigen is not known. Germline V lookup: CDR1 SGHAT, CDR2 FQNNGV. This CDR3 spans 15 amino acids. V was pared by 7 bases and J by 0 bases, with 16 bases between. The protocol was immunoSEQ multiplex PCR, while the TCRdb copy is restricted to in-frame clones and leaves out a portion. The sample has some 350,000 clones; about 90% are singletons. The sample is drawn from a study of Ad26.COV2.S vaccination and SARS-CoV-2 variants. Study outcomes and limitations: Breadth and depth estimates from TCRs may understate total T cell responses. Breadth measured for non-spike TCRs was similar across vaccine and placebo recipients.

The chain joins TRBV11-2 to TRBJ2-7; D call uncertain. Sequencing was performed on peripheral blood, taken after recovery from COVID-19. This receptor was identified in a human donor who had recovered from COVID-19. The CDR3 loop reads CASTQDRTYSYEQYF. In DNA form, the CDR3 reads TGTGCCAGCACCCAAGACCGGACCTACTCCTACGAGCAGTACTTC.